This entry lists 16 T cell receptor beta chains sequenced from one sample in a study of blood T cell repertoires in COVID-19. TCRdb's copy holds only in-frame clones and misses some; the assay was immunoSEQ multiplex PCR. The profile shows some 200,000 clones, more than 65% of them singletons. The specimen was PBMCs or T cells enriched from blood (not recorded which). Receptors were obtained from a man aged 40-49 years who had recovered from COVID-19.

CDR3 amino acids: CASSLDNHSGNTIYF. The CDR3 DNA sequence: TGTGCCAGCAGCTTGGACAATCACTCTGGAAACACCATATATTTT. This chain joins TRBV7-2 and TRBJ1-3; the D gene is possibly TRBD1 (5 bases). The germline V gene encodes CDR1 SGHTA and CDR2 FQGNSA. This CDR3 is built from 15 residues. The V gene lost 3 bases and the J gene lost 0 bases, with 9 bases spanning the gap.

This clone was seen once. The chain recombines TRBV19 with TRBJ1-1; 10 positions match TRBD1. Germline CDR1 and CDR2: LNHDA and SQIVND (reference sequence). V trimming: 6 bases; J trimming: 5 bases; junction bases outside the gene matches: 12. CDR3 length equals 16 residues. The CDR3 loop reads CASRTTGTGAFTEAFF. CDR3 nucleotides: TGTGCCAGTAGAACGACCGGGACAGGGGCTTTTACTGAAGCTTTCTTT.

The chain uses TRBV5-8 and TRBJ1-2; D is unresolved. V lost 3 bases and J 4 bases, leaving 13 bases between the germline ends. Per germline, CDR1 SGHTS and CDR2 YDEGEE. The CDR3 length is 14 residues. The CDR3 DNA is TGTGCCAGCAGCTCCAATATCGGGGTCTATGGCTACACCTTC. It is translated as CASSSNIGVYGYTF.

V and J are TRBV5-6 and TRBJ1-2; the match to TRBD1 covers 7 bases. J was trimmed by 8 bases and V by 2 bases; bases with no gene match: 3. This CDR3 is 12 amino acids long. CDR1 is SGHDT, CDR2 YYEEEE, per germline. The CDR3 nucleotides are TGTGCCAGCAGCTTCTACAGGGGCGGCTACACCTTC. Translation gives CASSFYRGGYTF.

The chain uses TRBV5-1 and TRBJ1-5; tentative D call: TRBD1 (6 bases). The CDR3 contains 14 residues. Germline loops: CDR1 SGHRS, CDR2 YFSETQ. V dropped 1 base and J dropped 8 bases, with 13 bases sitting between them. CDR3 loop: CASSLSGATEPQHF. The DNA for the CDR3 is TGCGCCAGCAGCTTGTCAGGGGCTACGGAGCCCCAGCATTTT.

The V call is TRBV19, the J call TRBJ1-3; the D gene is possibly TRBD1 (5 bases). Germline V gives CDR1 LNHDA, CDR2 SQIVND (reference sequence). V was pared by 6 bases and J by 0 bases, with 12 bases between. The CDR3 is made up of 15 amino acids. In DNA form, the CDR3 reads TGTGCCAGTAGGTGGGGCGGAATCTCTGGAAACACCATATATTTT. It codes for CASRWGGISGNTIYF. Variable domain in full (rest from reference TRBV19 and TRBJ1-3): DGGITQSPKYLFRKEGQNVTLSCEQNLNHDAMYWYRQDPGQGLRLIYYSQIVNDFQKGDIAEGYSVSREKKESFPLTVTSAQKNPTAFYLCASRWGGISGNTIYFGEGSWLTVV.

The CDR3 DNA follows: TGTGCCAGCAGCTTAGGGGGAACGCGAGGCAATCAGCCCCAGCATTTT. Protein sequence: CASSLGGTRGNQPQHF. The genes are TRBV2 and TRBJ1-5, with D possibly TRBD1 on 6 matching bases. Germline CDR1 is SNHLY and CDR2 is FYNNEI. V was pared by 6 bases and J by 2 bases, with 17 bases between. This CDR3 comprises 16 residues.

CDR3 residues: CASSANRQGNTEAFF. The CDR3 DNA reads as TGTGCCAGCAGCGCCAACCGACAGGGTAACACTGAAGCTTTCTTT. The chain links TRBV5-4 to TRBJ1-1, with 7 positions matching TRBD1. The CDR3 length is 15 residues. The V gene end was trimmed by 4 bases and the J gene end by 2 bases; junction bases not matched to a gene: 8. Germline values: CDR1 SGHNT, CDR2 YYREEE (reference sequence).

The CDR3 region has the DNA TGTGCCAGCAGTTACGCGACTGTCATGAACACTGAAGCTTTCTTT. It translates to CASSYATVMNTEAFF. This chain connects TRBV6-5 to TRBJ1-1; D uncertain. The CDR3 runs to 15 residues. The V gene lost 2 bases and the J gene lost 0 bases, with 10 bases spanning the gap. Germline CDR1 MNHEY, CDR2 SVGAGI.

The chain is built from TRBV10-2 and TRBJ1-1; D is undetermined. This CDR3 has 14 residues. In germline, CDR1 is WSHSY, CDR2 SAAADI. Trimming stripped 6 bases from V and 2 bases from J, with 13 bases between. The CDR3 DNA reads as TGCGCCAGCAGGGACTCAGTACAAAACACTGAAGCTTTCTTT. It is translated as CASRDSVQNTEAFF.

The chain couples TRBV30 to TRBJ2-7; TRBD1 agrees at 7 bases. V was clipped by 3 bases and J by 2 bases; unmatched bases: 7. This CDR3 region has 14 residues. Germline V gives CDR1 GTSNPN, CDR2 SVGIG (reference sequence). The CDR3 DNA reads TGTGCCTGGAGACACCGGGACAGACCCTACGAGCAGTACTTC. It is translated as CAWRHRDRPYEQYF. Supplemented by reference TRBV30 and TRBJ2-7, the full variable domain reads SQTIHQWPATLVQPVGSPLSLECTVEGTSNPNLYWYRQAAGRGLQLLFYSVGIGQISSEVPQNLSASRPQDRQFILSSKKLLLSDSGFYLCAWRHRDRPYEQYFGPGTRLTVT.

The chain employs TRBV4-2 and TRBJ2-3; D may be TRBD2 (7 bases). Looked up from germline, CDR1 is LGHNA and CDR2 is YNFKEQ. The CDR3 spans 16 residues. V lost 1 base to trimming and J lost 1 base, with 12 bases between them. In nucleotides, the CDR3 is TGTGCCAGCAGCCAAGGGACGGGGGGCCGCACAGATACGCAGTATTTT. Translation gives CASSQGTGGRTDTQYF.

The chain uses TRBV30 and TRBJ1-4; 7 positions match TRBD1. Germline lookup yields CDR1 GTSNPN and CDR2 SVGIG (reference sequence). With V trimmed by 3 bases and J by 0 bases, 4 bases remained unmatched. The CDR3 length is 15 residues. This CDR3 reads CAWRGQSATNEKLFF. The CDR3 coding sequence is TGTGCCTGGAGGGGACAGAGTGCAACTAATGAAAAACTGTTTTTT.

The chain carries TRBV30 and TRBJ2-1; 10 bases map to TRBD2. The CDR3 length is 16 residues. The ends lost 1 base at V and 4 bases at J; junction bases unmatched: 7. CDR1 GTSNPN and CDR2 SVGIG come from the germline V gene (reference sequence). CDR3 amino acids: CAWSAGGTSEYNEQFF. The CDR3, as DNA: TGTGCCTGGAGTGCTGGAGGGACTAGCGAGTACAATGAGCAGTTCTTC. Using reference TRBV30 and TRBJ2-1 for the parts outside the CDR3, the full variable domain is SQTIHQWPATLVQPVGSPLSLECTVEGTSNPNLYWYRQAAGRGLQLLFYSVGIGQISSEVPQNLSASRPQDRQFILSSKKLLLSDSGFYLCAWSAGGTSEYNEQFFGPGTRLTVL.

The chain employs TRBV7-3 and TRBJ1-6; 10 nucleotides line up with TRBD1. Germline-derived CDR1 and CDR2 are SGHTA and FQGTGA. The CDR3 loop spans 17 amino acids. Unmatched junction bases numbered 12, after V lost 6 bases and J lost 7 bases. The CDR3 is CASRIVGTGVKNSPLHF. The CDR3 DNA reads TGTGCCAGCAGAATCGTTGGGACAGGGGTTAAGAATTCACCCCTCCACTTT. Filled out from reference TRBV7-3 and TRBJ1-6, the complete variable domain reads GAGVSQTPSNKVTEKGKYVELRCDPISGHTALYWYRQSLGQGPEFLIYFQGTGAADDSGLPNDRFFAVRPEGSVSTLKIQRTERGDSAVYLCASRIVGTGVKNSPLHFGNGTRLTVT.

The chain employs TRBV11-2 and TRBJ2-3, with D tentatively TRBD2 (7 bases). Germline V gene lookup returns CDR1 SGHAT and CDR2 FQNNGV. Trimming took 1 base from V and 4 from J, leaving 15 bases between them. The CDR3 runs 16 residues. CDR3 bases: TGTGCCAGCAGCTTAGGGGGGGGGCCTTCTTCAGATACGCAGTATTTT. Translated: CASSLGGGPSSDTQYF.